The 12 T cell receptor beta chains in this list originate from one sample, sequenced in a study of blood T cell repertoires in COVID-19. The data were produced by immunoSEQ multiplex PCR, yet TCRdb's version contains in-frame clones alone and is incomplete. The data show approximately 120,000 clones, with about nine tenths seen just once and about 1% held by the top ten. Sample: peripheral blood. The receptors here all came from a human donor in a cohort sampled during active COVID-19.

The rearrangement joins TRBV7-6 to TRBJ2-1; 8 bases match TRBD2. The germline V gene has CDR1 SGHVS and CDR2 FNYEAQ. The trim removed 1 base at V and 7 bases at J, leaving 9 bases unmatched. The CDR3 contains 16 residues. Here the CDR3 DNA reads TGTGCCAGCAGCTTAGATCCAGCGGGAGTGGATAATGAGCAGTTCTTC. Protein product: CASSLDPAGVDNEQFF.

V gene TRBV2 combines with J gene TRBJ2-3; D is possibly TRBD1 (5 bases). Trimming left V 10 bases short and J 5 bases short, with 10 bases between. The length of the CDR3 is 11 residues. In germline, CDR1 is SNHLY, CDR2 FYNNEI. The CDR3 coding sequence is TGTGCCACATTGGGGCGAGATACGCAGTATTTT. Protein: CATLGRDTQYF.

This sequence joins TRBV5-1 and TRBJ2-5; 10 positions agree with TRBD2. V shed 4 bases, J shed 2 bases, and the junction held 5 bases outside the gene matches. The CDR3 has 15 residues. From germline, CDR1 is SGHRS and CDR2 YFSETQ. The CDR3 spells CASSPGTSAQETQYF. CDR3 coding DNA: TGCGCCAGCAGCCCTGGGACTAGCGCTCAAGAGACCCAGTACTTC.

This sequence joins TRBV4-1 and TRBJ1-1; 9 bases match TRBD1. The CDR3 contains 14 residues. The germline CDR1 and CDR2 sequences are MGHRA and YSYEKL. Trimming removed 7 bases from V and 9 bases from J; junction bases left unmatched: 12. The CDR3 DNA reads TGCGCCAGCAAGTCGGGACAGGGAGTTTTTCAAGCTTTCTTT. This encodes CASKSGQGVFQAFF.

The chain couples TRBV11-3 to TRBJ2-5; TRBD1 is a possible D gene (7 bases). The length of the CDR3 is 15 residues. Trimming took off 4 bases at V and 3 bases at J, with 15 bases between the two ends. Germline loops: CDR1 SGHNT, CDR2 YENEEA. The CDR3 nucleotides are TGTGCCAGCAGCTCGCGCCGGGGGACAGAAGAGACCCAGTACTTC. Its protein is CASSSRRGTEETQYF.

The chain uses TRBV11-2 and TRBJ2-1; D not certain. The CDR3 contains 11 residues. The germline V gene has CDR1 SGHAT and CDR2 FQNNGV. The germline V and J ends were trimmed by 2 bases and 8 bases, with 4 bases remaining between them. CDR3: CASSLTYEQFF. The CDR3 DNA is TGTGCCAGCAGCTTAACATATGAGCAGTTCTTC.

J is TRBJ1-1 and V is TRBV24-1; TRBD1 matches at 12 bases. V lost 7 bases and J lost 1; bases outside the gene matches: 9. CDR3 size: 17 residues. Looked up from germline, CDR1 is KGHDR and CDR2 is SFDVKD. This CDR3 reads CATRGTGGRSENTEAFF. CDR3 DNA sequence: TGTGCCACCAGGGGGACAGGGGGCAGGAGTGAGAACACTGAAGCTTTCTTT.

The CDR3 spells CASSPQAGGQYEQYF. In nucleotides, the CDR3 is TGCGCCAGCAGCCCCCAAGCGGGGGGTCAATACGAGCAGTACTTC. V is TRBV5-1 and J is TRBJ2-7; TRBD2 matches at 9 bases. The germline gives CDR1 SGHRS, CDR2 YFSETQ. The CDR3 has 15 amino acids. The ends lost 4 bases at V and 4 bases at J; junction bases unmatched: 9.

The rearrangement joins TRBV24-1 to TRBJ2-1, with 8 bases aligning to TRBD2. CDR1 is KGHDR, CDR2 SFDVKD, per germline. The J segment lost 5 bases and the V segment lost 3 bases, leaving 8 bases of the junction unmatched. The CDR3 totals 16 residues. CDR3 sequence reads: CATSDLGTSFNNEQFF. CDR3 in DNA: TGTGCCACCAGTGATCTCGGGACTAGTTTTAACAATGAGCAGTTCTTC.

This clone was observed a single time. The chain employs TRBV7-2 and TRBJ2-7; no firm D call. Germline V gene data show CDR1 as SGHTA and CDR2 as FQGNSA. This CDR3 comprises 11 residues. Trimming removed 5 bases at V and 8 bases at J, with 10 bases between. CDR3 DNA: TGTGCCAGCAGCAACCGAAGCAAGCAGTACTTC. This encodes CASSNRSKQYF.

This chain connects TRBV27 to TRBJ1-1, with a possible D match to TRBD1 (6 bases). The CDR3 sequence is 15 residues long. V was pared by 4 bases and J by 0 bases, with 12 bases between. The V gene's germline CDR1 is MNHEY and CDR2 SMNVEV (reference sequence). This CDR3 is CASSYRAGVNTEAFF. In DNA, the CDR3 is TGTGCCAGCAGTTACAGGGCGGGGGTGAACACTGAAGCTTTCTTT.

This chain connects TRBV9 to TRBJ1-2, with 8 positions matching TRBD1. The germline gives CDR1 SGDLS, CDR2 YYNGEE. Losses at the gene ends were 7 bases for V and 2 bases for J; bases not matched to a gene: 10. This CDR3 region has 15 residues. In DNA form, the CDR3 reads TGTGCCAGCTCCAAGGCCGGGACAGGAAACTATGGCTACACCTTC. It codes for CASSKAGTGNYGYTF. The full variable domain, in which reference TRBV9 and TRBJ1-2 provide the parts outside the CDR3, is DSGVTQTPKHLITATGQRVTLRCSPRSGDLSVYWYQQSLDQGLQFLIQYYNGEERAKGNILERFSAQQFPDLHSELNLSSLELGDSALYFCASSKAGTGNYGYTFGSGTRLTVV.